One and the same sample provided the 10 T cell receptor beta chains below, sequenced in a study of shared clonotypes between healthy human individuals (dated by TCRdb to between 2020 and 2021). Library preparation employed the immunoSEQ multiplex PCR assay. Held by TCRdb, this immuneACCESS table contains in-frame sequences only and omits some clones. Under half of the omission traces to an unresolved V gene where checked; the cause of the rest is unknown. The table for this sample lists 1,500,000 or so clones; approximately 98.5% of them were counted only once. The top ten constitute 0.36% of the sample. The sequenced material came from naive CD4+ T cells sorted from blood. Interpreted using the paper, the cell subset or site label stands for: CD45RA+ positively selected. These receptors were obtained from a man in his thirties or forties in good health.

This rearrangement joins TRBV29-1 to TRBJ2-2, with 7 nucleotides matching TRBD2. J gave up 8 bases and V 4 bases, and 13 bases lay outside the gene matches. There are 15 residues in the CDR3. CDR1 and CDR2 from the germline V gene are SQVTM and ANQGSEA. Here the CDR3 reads CSVGGFARERGELFF. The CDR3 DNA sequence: TGCAGCGTTGGGGGATTTGCGCGGGAGAGAGGGGAGCTGTTTTTT.

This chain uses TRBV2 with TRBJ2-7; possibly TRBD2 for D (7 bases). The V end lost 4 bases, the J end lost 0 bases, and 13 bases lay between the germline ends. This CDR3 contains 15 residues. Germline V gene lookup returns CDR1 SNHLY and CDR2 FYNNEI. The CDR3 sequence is CASSGEGGFSYEQYF. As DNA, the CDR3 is TGTGCCAGCAGTGGGGAGGGGGGGTTCTCCTACGAGCAGTACTTC.

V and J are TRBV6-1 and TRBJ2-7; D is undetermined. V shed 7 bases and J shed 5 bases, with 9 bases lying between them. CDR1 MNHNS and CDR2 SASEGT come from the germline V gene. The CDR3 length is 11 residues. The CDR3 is CASTESNEQYF. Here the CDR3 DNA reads TGTGCCAGCACGGAGAGCAACGAGCAGTACTTC.

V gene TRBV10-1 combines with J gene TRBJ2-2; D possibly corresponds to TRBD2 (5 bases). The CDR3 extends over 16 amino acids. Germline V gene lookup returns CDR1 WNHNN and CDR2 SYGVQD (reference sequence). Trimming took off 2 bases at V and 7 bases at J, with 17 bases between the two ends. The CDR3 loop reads CASSEGSVGADGELFF. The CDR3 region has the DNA TGCGCCAGCAGTGAGGGGTCTGTCGGAGCGGACGGGGAGCTGTTTTTT.

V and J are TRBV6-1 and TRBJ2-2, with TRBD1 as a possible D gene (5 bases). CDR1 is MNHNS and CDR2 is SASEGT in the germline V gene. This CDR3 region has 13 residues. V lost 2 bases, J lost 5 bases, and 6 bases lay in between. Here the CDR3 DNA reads TGTGCCAGCAGTGAAACAGGAACCGGGGAGCTGTTTTTT. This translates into CASSETGTGELFF.

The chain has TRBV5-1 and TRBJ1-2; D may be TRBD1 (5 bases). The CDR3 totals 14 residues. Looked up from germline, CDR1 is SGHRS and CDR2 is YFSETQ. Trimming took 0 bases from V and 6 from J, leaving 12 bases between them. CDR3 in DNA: TGCGCCAGCAGCTTGGAGACAGTAGATAATGGCTACACCTTC. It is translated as CASSLETVDNGYTF.

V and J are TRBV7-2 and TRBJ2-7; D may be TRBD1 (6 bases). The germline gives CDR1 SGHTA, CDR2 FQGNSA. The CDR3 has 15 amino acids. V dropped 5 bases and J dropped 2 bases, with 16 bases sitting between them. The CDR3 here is CASSLRRQDPYEQYF. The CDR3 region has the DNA TGTGCCAGCAGCCTTCGCCGACAGGATCCCTACGAGCAGTACTTC.

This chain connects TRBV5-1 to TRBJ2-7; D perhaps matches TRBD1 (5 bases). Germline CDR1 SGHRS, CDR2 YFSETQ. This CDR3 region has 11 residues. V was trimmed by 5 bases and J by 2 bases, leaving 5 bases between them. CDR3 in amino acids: CASRQAYEQYF. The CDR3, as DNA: TGCGCCAGCAGACAGGCCTACGAGCAGTACTTC.

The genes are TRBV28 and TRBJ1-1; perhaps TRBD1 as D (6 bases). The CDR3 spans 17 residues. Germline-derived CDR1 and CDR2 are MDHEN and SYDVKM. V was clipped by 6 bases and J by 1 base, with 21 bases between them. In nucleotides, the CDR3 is TGTGCCAGCAGACCCTCCGGAGGCGGACAGAGGAACACTGAAGCTTTCTTT. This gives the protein CASRPSGGGQRNTEAFF.

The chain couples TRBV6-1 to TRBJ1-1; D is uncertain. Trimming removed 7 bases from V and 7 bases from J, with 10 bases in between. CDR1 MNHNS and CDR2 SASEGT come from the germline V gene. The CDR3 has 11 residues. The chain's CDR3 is CASTLDREAFF. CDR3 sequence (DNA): TGTGCCAGCACCCTGGACCGTGAAGCTTTCTTT.